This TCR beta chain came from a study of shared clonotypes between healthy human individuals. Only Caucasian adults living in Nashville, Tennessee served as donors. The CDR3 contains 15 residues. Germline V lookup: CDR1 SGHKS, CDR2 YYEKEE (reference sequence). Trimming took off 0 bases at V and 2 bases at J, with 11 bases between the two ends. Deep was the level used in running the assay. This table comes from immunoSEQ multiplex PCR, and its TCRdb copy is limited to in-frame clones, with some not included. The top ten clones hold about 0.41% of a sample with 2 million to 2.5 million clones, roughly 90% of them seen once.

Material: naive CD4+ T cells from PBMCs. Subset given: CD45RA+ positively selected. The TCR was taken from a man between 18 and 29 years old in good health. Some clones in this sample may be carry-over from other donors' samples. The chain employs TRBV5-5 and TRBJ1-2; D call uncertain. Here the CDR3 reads CASSLVVGGNYGYTF. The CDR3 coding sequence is TGTGCCAGCAGCTTGGTGGTAGGCGGAAACTATGGCTACACCTTC.